This T cell receptor (beta chain) was obtained from a study of regulatory T cells in long-lasting Graves disease. The time point here: newly diagnosed GD, antithyroid drugs for less than 3 months. Preparation of the TCR library used RNA extracted from PBMCs. Germline-derived CDR1 and CDR2 are MNHEY and SVGAGI. V lost 4 bases to trimming and J lost 5 bases, with 9 bases between them. The CDR3 is 12 amino acids. To make TCR beta libraries, researchers used iRepertoire HTBI primers and Arm-PCR of CDR3 regions. From the multiplex PCR reads, TCRdb called clonotypes with MiXCR, one entry per CDR3 protein. This table holds 350,000 to 500,000 distinct CDR3 sequences, less than 15% found once. This clonotype was counted between two and nine times. These data are also associated with another study on T cells in Graves' hyperthyroidism and ophthalmopathy.

The chain combines TRBV6-5 with TRBJ2-7; possibly TRBD1 for D (5 bases). This clonotype originated in a woman aged 45-65 years with Graves disease. The material sequenced was peripheral blood mononuclear cells (PBMCs), taken at new diagnosis, from a patient treated with antithyroid drugs. CDR3 residues: CASSSPGHEQYF. The CDR3 DNA follows: TGTGCCAGCAGTTCCCCAGGGCACGAGCAGTACTTC.